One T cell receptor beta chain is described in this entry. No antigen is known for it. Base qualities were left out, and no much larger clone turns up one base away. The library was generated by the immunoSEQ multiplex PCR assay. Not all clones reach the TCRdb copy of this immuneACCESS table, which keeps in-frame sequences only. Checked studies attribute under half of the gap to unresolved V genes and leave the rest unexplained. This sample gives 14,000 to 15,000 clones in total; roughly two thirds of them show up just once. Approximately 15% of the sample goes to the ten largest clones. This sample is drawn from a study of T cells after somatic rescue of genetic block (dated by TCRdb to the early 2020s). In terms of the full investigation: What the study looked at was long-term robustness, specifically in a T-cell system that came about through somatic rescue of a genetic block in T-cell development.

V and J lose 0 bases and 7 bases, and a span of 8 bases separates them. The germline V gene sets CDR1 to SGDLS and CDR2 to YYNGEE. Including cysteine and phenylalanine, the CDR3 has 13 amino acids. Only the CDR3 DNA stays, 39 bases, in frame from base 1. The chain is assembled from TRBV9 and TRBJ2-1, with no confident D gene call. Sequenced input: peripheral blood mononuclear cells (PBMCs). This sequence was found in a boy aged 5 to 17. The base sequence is TGTGCCAGCAGCGTAGCTTCAGGTAATGAGCAGTTCTTC. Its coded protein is CASSVASGNEQFF. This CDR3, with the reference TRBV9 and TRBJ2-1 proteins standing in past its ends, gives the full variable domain DSGVTQTPKHLITATGQRVTLRCSPRSGDLSVYWYQQSLDQGLQFLIQYYNGEERAKGNILERFSAQQFPDLHSELNLSSLELGDSALYFCASSVASGNEQFFGPGTRLTVL.